This note documents a single T cell receptor beta chain sequence. This clone was recorded only once. No antigen is known for it. Base qualities were left out, and no much larger clone turns up one base away. CD8 naive samples were obtained by positive selection for CCR7 among CD45RO-negative cells, yielding a CD45RA+CCR7+ population from which TemRA cells were excluded. Donors were healthy HIV-negative adults with no recently reported acute infections or vaccinations. Every donor was a Caucasian adult residing in Nashville, Tennessee, USA. Blood was obtained by leukapheresis, after which PBMCs were separated by Ficoll-Histopaque density gradient centrifugation and cryopreserved in liquid nitrogen vapor phase. Purity and quantity of every magnetically sorted T cell population were checked by analytical flow cytometry. Genomic DNA was isolated from each sorted fraction and quantified by UV absorbance on a Nanodrop 2000c.

This specimen belongs to a study of shared clonotypes between healthy human individuals (dated by TCRdb to between 2020 and 2021). For the wider study: Three men and a couple of women, aged 18 to 49 years, made up the cohort. For each donor, three plates each were used for CD4 naive and CD4 memory, two plates were used for CD8 naive, and one plate was used for CD8 memory. To increase sequencing depth and limit assay-specific biases, different laboratories used diverse techniques to prepare libraries and sequence TCR repertoires. Between about 0.9 and 9 billion PBMCs per donor were obtained by leukapheresis. Blood TCR repertoires of 5 or 6 healthy adults were deeply sequenced to estimate repertoire size and the extent of clonotype sharing between individuals. What the work shows at the level of the full study, not this receptor alone: Sampling was restricted to blood, and TCR repertoires in tissue are likely to differ from TCR repertoires in blood. Pairwise subsampling indicated that sequencing depth was expected to affect the degree of clonotype sharing among donors. Across a few donors, about 4.5% of naive CD4, 3.5% of naive CD8, about 2.3% of memory CD4, and 0.4% of memory CD8 clonotypes were shared. The small number of donors limited the genetic and exposure-history diversity represented. Estimated clonotype richness was generally larger for naive than for memory subsets. Incomplete sequencing was indicated by rarefaction of sorted-subset datasets, despite the large sequencing depth. Clonotypes shared by all four sorted-subset donors showed higher generation probabilities than non-shared clonotypes.

TCR CDR3 regions were amplified from genomic DNA by multiplex PCR using the deep immunoSEQ assay. For each cell subset, the extracted genomic DNA was distributed evenly across all wells of several immunoSEQ 96-well plates, and each plate served as one replicate. For sorted subsets, each replicate PCR was loaded with 200 ng genomic DNA, equivalent to some 27,000 T cell genomes. Purified libraries were measured with a Qubit 3.0 fluorometer, size-checked on a Bioanalyzer 2100, and measured again with the KAPA Library Quantification kit. A separate single-read 150-cycle Illumina NextSeq 550 flow cell was used to sequence each immunoSEQ 96-well plate. Under the source paper's analysis protocol: Because the immunoSEQ output held only junctional sequences and lacked quality scores, the filtering could not match the filtering applied to full-length reads. To assign V/J genes and CDR3, sequences were annotated against IMGT germline references using PyIR, a Python wrapper for IgBLAST v1.9. Reads were removed for weak V/J assignments (E-value above 1e-6), missing CDR3, stop codons, out-of-frame junctions, or ambiguous translated residues. A V3J clonotype was defined by an identical inferred V gene, J gene, and CDR3 amino acid sequence. Percentage overlap between repertoires was computed as shared unique clonotypes divided by the size of the smaller repertoire. Richness of each repertoire was evaluated using RTK rarefaction, the Chao1 estimator, and Recon v2.1 estimates of unobserved clonotypes. Generation probabilities were computed with OLGA for all TCRbeta clonotypes obtained by the gDNA method from a few donors. Here the immuneACCESS table is served through TCRdb, limited to in-frame sequences with V and J called. Missing clones are a known gap in these copies; in checked studies unresolved V genes cover under half, and the rest lacks a known reason. That table gives V, J and clone size, and the DNA gave D and trimming. The table for this sample lists around 2,000,000 clones; less than 95% of them were counted only once. Jointly, the top ten make up around 1.2% of the sample.

The CDR3 runs 16 residues from the cysteine to the phenylalanine. Of all the DNA, just the CDR3 is kept, 48 bases in frame from base 1. The CDR1 and CDR2 encoded by the germline V gene (reference sequence) are PRHDT and FYEKMQ. V has 4 bases trimmed and J has 0 bases trimmed; junction bases matching no gene number 6. This sequence originates from a man aged 18 to 35 in good health. Sequenced: naive CD8+ T cells sorted from blood. The intended sense of this specimen's cell subset or site label: CD45RA+CCR7+. The receptor chain draws on TRBV13 and TRBJ2-5, and TRBD1 aligns with 9 junction nucleotides. This receptor carries the CDR3 CASSSAGTGYQETQYF. Here is the DNA: TGTGCCAGCAGCTCGGCTGGGACAGGGTACCAAGAGACCCAGTACTTC. Reference TRBV13 and TRBJ2-5 genes cover what lies past the CDR3, so the full variable domain is AAGVIQSPRHLIKEKRETATLKCYPIPRHDTVYWYQQGPGQDPQFLISFYEKMQSDKGSIPDRFSAQQFSDYHSELNMSSLELGDSALYFCASSSAGTGYQETQYFGPGTRLLVL.